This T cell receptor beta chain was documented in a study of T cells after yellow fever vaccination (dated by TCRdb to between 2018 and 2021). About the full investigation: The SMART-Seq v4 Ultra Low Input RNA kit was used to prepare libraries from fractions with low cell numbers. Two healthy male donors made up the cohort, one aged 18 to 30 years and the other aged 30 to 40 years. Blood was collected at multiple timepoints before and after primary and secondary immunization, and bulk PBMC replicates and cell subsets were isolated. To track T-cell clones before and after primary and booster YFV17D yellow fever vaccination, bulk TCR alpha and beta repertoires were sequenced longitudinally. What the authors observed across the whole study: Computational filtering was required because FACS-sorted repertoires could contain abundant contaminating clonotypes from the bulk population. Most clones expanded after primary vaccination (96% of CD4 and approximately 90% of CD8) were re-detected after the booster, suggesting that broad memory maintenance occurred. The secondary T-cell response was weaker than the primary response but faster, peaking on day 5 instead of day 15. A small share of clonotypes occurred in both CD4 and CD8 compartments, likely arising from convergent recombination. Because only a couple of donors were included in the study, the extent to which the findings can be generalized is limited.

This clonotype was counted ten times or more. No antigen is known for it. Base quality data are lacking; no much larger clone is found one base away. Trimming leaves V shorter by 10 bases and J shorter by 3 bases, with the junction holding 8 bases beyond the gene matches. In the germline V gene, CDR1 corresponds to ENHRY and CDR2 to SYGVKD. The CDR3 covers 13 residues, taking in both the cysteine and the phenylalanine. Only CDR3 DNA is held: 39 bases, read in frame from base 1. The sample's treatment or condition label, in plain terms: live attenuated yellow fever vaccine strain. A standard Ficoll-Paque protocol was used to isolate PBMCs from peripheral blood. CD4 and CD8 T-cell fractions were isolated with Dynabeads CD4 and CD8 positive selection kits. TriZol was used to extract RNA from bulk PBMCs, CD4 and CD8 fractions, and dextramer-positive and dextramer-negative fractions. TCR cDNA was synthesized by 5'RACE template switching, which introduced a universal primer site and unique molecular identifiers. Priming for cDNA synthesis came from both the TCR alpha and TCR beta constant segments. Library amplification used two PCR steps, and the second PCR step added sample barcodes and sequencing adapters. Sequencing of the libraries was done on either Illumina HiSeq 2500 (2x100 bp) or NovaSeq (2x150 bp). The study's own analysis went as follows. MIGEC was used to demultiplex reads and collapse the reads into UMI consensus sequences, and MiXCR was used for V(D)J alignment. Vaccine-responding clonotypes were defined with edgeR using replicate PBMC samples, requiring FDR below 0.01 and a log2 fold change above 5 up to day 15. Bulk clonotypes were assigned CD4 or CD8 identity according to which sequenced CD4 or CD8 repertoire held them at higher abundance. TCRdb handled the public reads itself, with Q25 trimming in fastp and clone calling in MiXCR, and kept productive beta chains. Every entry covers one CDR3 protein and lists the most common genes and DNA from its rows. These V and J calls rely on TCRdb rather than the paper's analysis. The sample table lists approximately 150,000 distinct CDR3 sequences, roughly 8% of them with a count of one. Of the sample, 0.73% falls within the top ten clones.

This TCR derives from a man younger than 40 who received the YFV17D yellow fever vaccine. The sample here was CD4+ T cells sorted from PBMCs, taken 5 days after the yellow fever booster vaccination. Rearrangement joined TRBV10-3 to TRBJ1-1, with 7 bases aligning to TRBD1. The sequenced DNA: TGTGCCAACCGGGACAGTGGTTACACTGAAGCTTTCTTT. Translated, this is CANRDSGYTEAFF.